What follows describes a single TCR beta chain. Generated by immunoSEQ multiplex PCR, the TCRdb table keeps only in-frame clones and is missing some. This sample carries almost 250,000 clones, roughly 86% of them seen once, and the ten largest clones take around 1.7%. This CDR3 spans 17 amino acids. The V and J ends lost 7 bases and 3 bases respectively, with 24 bases between them. Germline V gene data show CDR1 as KGHDR and CDR2 as SFDVKD. The sample comes from a study of blood T cell repertoires in COVID-19. This TCR derives from an older woman who had recovered from COVID-19. V gene TRBV24-1 combines with J gene TRBJ2-7; D might be TRBD1 (5 bases). The specimen sequenced was peripheral blood. CDR3 region: CATRTQDKSLGFYEQYF. Here the CDR3 DNA reads TGTGCCACCAGGACCCAGGACAAAAGCCTAGGGTTCTACGAGCAGTACTTC.